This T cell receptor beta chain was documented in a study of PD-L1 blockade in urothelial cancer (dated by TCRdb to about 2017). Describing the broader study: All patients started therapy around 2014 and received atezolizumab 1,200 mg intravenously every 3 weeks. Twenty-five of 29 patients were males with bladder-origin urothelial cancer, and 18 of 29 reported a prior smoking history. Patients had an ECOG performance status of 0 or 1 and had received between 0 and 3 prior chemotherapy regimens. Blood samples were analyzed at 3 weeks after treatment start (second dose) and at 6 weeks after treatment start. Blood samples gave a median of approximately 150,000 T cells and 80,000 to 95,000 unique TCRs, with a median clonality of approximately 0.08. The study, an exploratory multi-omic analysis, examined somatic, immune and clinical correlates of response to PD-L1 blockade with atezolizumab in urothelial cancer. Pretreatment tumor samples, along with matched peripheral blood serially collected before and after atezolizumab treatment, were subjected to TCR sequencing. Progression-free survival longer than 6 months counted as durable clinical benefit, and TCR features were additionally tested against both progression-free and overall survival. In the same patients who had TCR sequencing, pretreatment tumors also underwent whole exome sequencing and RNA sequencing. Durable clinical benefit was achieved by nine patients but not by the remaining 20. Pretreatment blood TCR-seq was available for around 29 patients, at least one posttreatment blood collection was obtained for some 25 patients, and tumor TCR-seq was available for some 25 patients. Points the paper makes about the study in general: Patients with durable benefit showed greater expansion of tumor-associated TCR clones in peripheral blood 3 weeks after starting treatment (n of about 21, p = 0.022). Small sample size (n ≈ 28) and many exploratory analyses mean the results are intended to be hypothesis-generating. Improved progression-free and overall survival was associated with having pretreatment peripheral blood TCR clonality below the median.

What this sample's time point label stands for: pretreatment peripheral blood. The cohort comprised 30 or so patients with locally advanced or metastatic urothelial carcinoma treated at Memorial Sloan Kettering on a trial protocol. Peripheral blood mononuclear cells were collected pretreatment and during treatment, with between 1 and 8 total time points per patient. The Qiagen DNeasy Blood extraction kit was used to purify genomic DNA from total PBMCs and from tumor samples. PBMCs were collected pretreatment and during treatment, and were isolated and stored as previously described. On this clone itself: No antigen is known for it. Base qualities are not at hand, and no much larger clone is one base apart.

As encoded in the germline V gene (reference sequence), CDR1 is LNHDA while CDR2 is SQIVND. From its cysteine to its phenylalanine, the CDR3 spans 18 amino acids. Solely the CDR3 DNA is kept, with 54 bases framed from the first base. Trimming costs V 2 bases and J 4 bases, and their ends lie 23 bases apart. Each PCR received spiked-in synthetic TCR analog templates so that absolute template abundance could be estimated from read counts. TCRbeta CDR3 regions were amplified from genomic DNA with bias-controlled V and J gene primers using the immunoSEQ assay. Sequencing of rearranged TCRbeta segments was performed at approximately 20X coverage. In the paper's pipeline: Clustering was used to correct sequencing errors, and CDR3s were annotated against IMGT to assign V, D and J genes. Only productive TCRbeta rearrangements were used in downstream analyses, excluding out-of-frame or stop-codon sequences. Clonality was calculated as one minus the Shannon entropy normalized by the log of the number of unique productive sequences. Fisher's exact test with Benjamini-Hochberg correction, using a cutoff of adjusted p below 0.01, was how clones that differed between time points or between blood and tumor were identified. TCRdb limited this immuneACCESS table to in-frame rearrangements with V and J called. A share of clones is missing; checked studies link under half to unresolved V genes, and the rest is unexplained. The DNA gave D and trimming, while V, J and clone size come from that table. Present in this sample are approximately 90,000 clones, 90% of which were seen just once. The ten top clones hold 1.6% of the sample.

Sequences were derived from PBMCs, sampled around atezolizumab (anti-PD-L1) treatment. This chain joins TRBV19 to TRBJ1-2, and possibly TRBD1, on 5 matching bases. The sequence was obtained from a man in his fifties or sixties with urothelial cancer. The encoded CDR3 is CASSINESFRRRAYGYTF. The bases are TGTGCCAGTAGTATAAACGAATCCTTCCGGCGCAGGGCCTATGGCTACACCTTC.